This T cell receptor (beta chain) was sequenced for a study of CD8 T cells in Susac syndrome. Patients with stable or active relapsing-remitting disease, all of them treatment-naive, made up the multiple sclerosis controls. TEMRA cells were FACS-enriched, and CD8+ and CD4+ T cells were isolated negatively. Germline CDR1 and CDR2: DFQATT and SNEGSKA (reference sequence). The V and J ends lost 5 bases and 1 base respectively, with 12 bases between them. This CDR3 is 14 amino acids long. General observations from the study: A relatively small number of individuals underwent TCR sequencing and HLA analysis.

RNA totalling about 0.45 to 1 ug underwent reverse transcription with random hexamers. Amplification of the TCR beta CDR3 was carried out by immunoSEQ multiplex PCR, which spanned a total of 54 Vbeta and 13 Jbeta segments. TCRdb fed the immunoSEQ multiplex PCR reads into MiXCR, producing one record per CDR3 protein. The sample gives approximately 200,000 distinct CDR3 sequences, 95% of which show up once; approximately 0.081% is in the top ten. With regard to this clonotype: Its specificity is not known.

Sequencing used CD4+ T cells from PBMCs. This chain joins TRBV20-1 and TRBJ2-1; D not certain. The sequence came from a human donor with multiple sclerosis. CDR3: CSAPRTGSYNEQFF. The CDR3 region has the DNA TGCAGTGCTCCCCGAACTGGGTCCTACAATGAGCAGTTCTTC.